The source of this T cell receptor beta chain is a study of T-cell reconstitution after alpha-beta-depleted transplantation in children. Overall study findings and caveats: High day-60 TCRbeta diversity in some patients came from surviving recipient T cells and thymic progenitors. Newly produced T cells mostly provided counts and TCRbeta diversity after one year, as hyperexpanded clones declined. At around two months after transplant, the alpha-beta T cells were reportedly derived from several hundred expanded clones that came from non-depleted graft cells.

Unique molecular identifiers tagged the TCRbeta library. TCRdb fed the PCR reads into MiXCR, producing one record per CDR3 protein. The table records 700,000 to 950,000 distinct CDR3 sequences, under 20% of them present only once. The CDR3 loop spans 14 amino acids. Trimming stripped 0 bases from V and 5 bases from J, with 11 bases between. Per the germline V gene, CDR1 is MGHRA and CDR2 is YSYEKL. Comment on this clonotype: Its target is unknown.

This TCR came from a male patient under 18 who had a stem cell transplant for acute lymphoblastic leukemia, so the T cells may come from the graft donor. The rearrangement joins TRBV4-1 to TRBJ2-7, with D possibly TRBD1 on 6 matching bases. The input for sequencing was PBMCs, mostly from graft donor cells, taken 360 days after TCRalphabeta/CD19-depleted stem cell transplant. The DNA of the CDR3 is TGCGCCAGCAGCCAAGATCACAGGGATAACGAGCAGTACTTC. This encodes CASSQDHRDNEQYF.